This T cell receptor (beta chain) was found in a study of blood T cells in healthy people across ages (dated by TCRdb to about 2015). Context from the whole study: In model experiments, roughly one uniquely barcoded TCR beta cDNA molecule per two T cells was captured by template switching. The donors were split into four age groups: young (average about 16 years), middle-aged (roughly 39), aged (around 67) and long-lived (over 75). Using the same blood draw, the study looked at two additional independent replicas of 1 million unique cDNA reads for two donors, one aged 18 to 30 and the other aged 80 or older. To avoid experimental bias, donors of different ages were distributed randomly across sequencing lanes. To track age-related changes in TCR beta repertoire diversity, the study relied on deep sequencing normalized with unique cDNA molecular identifiers.

The research as a whole found: As age increased, observed TCR beta diversity per million T cells dropped in a roughly linear way, and a significant reduction was already evident by age 40. Total diversity estimates from one million sequenced T cells were considered lower bounds and underestimates. Donor CMV infection status was unknown, potentially confounding age-related changes in expanded clonotypes. Observed TCR beta diversity correlated strongly with the percentage of naive T cells measured by flow cytometry. Conclusive comparison of naive and antigen-experienced compartments was prevented by the profiling of bulk unsorted PBMCs. Compared with the aged group, more naive CD4+ T cells, fewer expanded clones and increased TCR diversity were shown by the long-lived group, suggesting age selection.

In the germline V gene, CDR1 corresponds to SGDLS and CDR2 to YYNGEE. V is reduced by 4 bases and J by 2 bases, leaving a spacing of 24 bases between them. The CDR3 sequence holds 18 residues, the cysteine and phenylalanine included. Here the CDR3 DNA is all that survives: 54 bases in frame from base 1. The donors were 40 or so Caucasian individuals from Russia, aged roughly 6 to 100 years, who were systemically healthy. Roughly 10 milliliters of peripheral blood were drawn from each donor into EDTA-treated Vacutainer tubes. Ficoll-Paque density-gradient centrifugation was used to isolate PBMCs, with at least 6.5 million per sample. Trizol reagent was used to extract total RNA from PBMCs, with at least 6 micrograms per sample. Naive CD45RAhigh/CD27high T cell percentages were measured by flow cytometry on a PBMC aliquot from every donor. Library preparation used 5' RACE. TCRdb records Illumina HiSeq 2500 as the sequencer. A second about 7 to 11 cycle PCR used a sample-barcoded 5' primer and a J-beta primer mix. Each TCR beta cDNA molecule received a unique molecular identifier from a template-switch 5' adaptor carrying 12 random nucleotides. At least 3 million CDR3-containing paired-end reads were obtained from each sample. All of the RNA was converted into first-strand cDNA using the Mint cDNA synthesis kit, with a TRBC-specific oligonucleotide serving as the primer. After uracil-DNA glycosylase treatment, a first 18-cycle PCR used universal primers M1SS and BC2_uni_R on all cDNA. Per the source publication's procedure: Each sample was normalized by randomly selecting 1 million high-quality reads, each carrying a distinct molecular identifier. Reads sharing molecular identifiers were discarded rather than binned into consensus sequences. MiTCR, set to a Q25 quality threshold and the strictest error-elimination algorithm, was used for CDR3 identification, clonotype clustering and error correction. Lower-bound total TCR beta diversity was estimated with a nonparametric unseen species model using Euler transformation. In-frame beta chains were kept once TCRdb had trimmed the public reads at Q25 with fastp and called clones with MiXCR. Identical CDR3 protein sequences are pooled into one entry, listed with their most common genes and DNA. The V and J calls come from TCRdb's annotation, not from the publication. In this sample the table shows 850,000 to 1,300,000 distinct CDR3 sequences, around 43% of which occur a single time. The ten top clones hold over 15% of the sample.

On this clonotype: The clone's antigen remains unknown. It has no much larger one-base neighbor in the sample; base qualities were not kept.

The source is a woman in her sixties in good health. The sequencing input was blood. The chain is assembled from TRBV9 and TRBJ2-5; TRBD2 might be the D gene, on 6 matching bases. CDR3 sequence: CASSPSTDPSDPQETQYF. DNA sequence: TGTGCCAGCAGCCCTAGCACTGACCCTAGCGACCCACAAGAGACCCAGTACTTC.